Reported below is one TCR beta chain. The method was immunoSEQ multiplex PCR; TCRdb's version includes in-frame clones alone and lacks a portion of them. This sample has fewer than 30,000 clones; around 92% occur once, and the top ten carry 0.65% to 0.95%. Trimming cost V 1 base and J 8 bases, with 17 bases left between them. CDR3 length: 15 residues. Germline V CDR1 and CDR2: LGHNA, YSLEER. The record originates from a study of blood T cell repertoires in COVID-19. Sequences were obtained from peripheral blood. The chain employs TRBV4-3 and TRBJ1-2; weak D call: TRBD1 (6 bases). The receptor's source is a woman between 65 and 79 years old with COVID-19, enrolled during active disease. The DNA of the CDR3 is TGCGCCAGCAGCCAAGGAGGTGGGCAGGGGAACGGCTACACCTTC. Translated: CASSQGGGQGNGYTF.